These 19 T cell receptor beta chains came from one sample sequenced in a study of regulatory T cells in long-lasting Graves disease. Time point: newly diagnosed GD, antithyroid drugs for less than 3 months. Extracted PBMC RNA gave rise to the TCR library. HTBI primers from iRepertoire and Arm-PCR of CDR3 regions yielded the TCR beta libraries. TCRdb processed the multiplex PCR reads anew with MiXCR; each CDR3 protein has one entry. The sample holds under 400,000 distinct CDR3 sequences, 16% seen once. A further study also used this sample, focusing on T cells in Graves' hyperthyroidism and ophthalmopathy.

Sequences were derived from peripheral blood mononuclear cells (PBMCs), sampled at new diagnosis, from a patient treated with antithyroid drugs. The receptors come from a man in his forties with Graves disease.

Concerning this clonotype itself: A much larger clone sits a single nucleotide away, making a read error possible. This chain connects TRBV6-2 or TRBV6-3 to TRBJ1-1; D is ambiguous. Trimming pared 6 bases from V and 3 bases from J, leaving 17 bases between. The CDR3 has 15 residues. Germline V lookup: CDR1 MNHEY, CDR2 SVGEGT. CDR3 protein: CASRNALLMDTEAFF. Written as DNA, the CDR3 is TGTGCCAGCAGAAACGCGTTGCTTATGGACACTGAAGCTTTCTTT.

The table lists this clonotype with many counts. The chain links TRBV10-3 to TRBJ1-1, with a possible D match to TRBD1 (5 bases). This CDR3 spans 16 amino acids. Germline CDR1 is ENHRY and CDR2 is SYGVKD. V lost 1 base and J 4 bases, leaving 16 bases between the germline ends. The CDR3 reads CAISEYPAGRGTEAFF. The DNA of the CDR3 is TGTGCCATCAGTGAGTACCCGGCAGGGAGGGGCACTGAAGCTTTCTTT.

This clonotype was observed a few times. V is TRBV6-1 and J is TRBJ2-7; D not certain. Trimming removed 8 bases at V and 0 bases at J, with 14 bases between. Germline loops: CDR1 MNHNS, CDR2 SASEGT. CDR3 length: 14 amino acids. CDR3 protein: CASGVLYRSYEQYF. The CDR3 DNA reads as TGTGCCAGCGGCGTTTTATACCGCTCCTACGAGCAGTACTTC.

The chain couples TRBV6-1 to TRBJ1-1; 7 bases fit TRBD1. V trimming: 5 bases; J trimming: 7 bases; junction bases outside the gene matches: 4. The V gene's germline CDR1 is MNHNS and CDR2 SASEGT. The CDR3 runs to 12 residues. The CDR3 is CASSPDRVEAFF. CDR3 bases: TGTGCCAGCAGTCCCGACAGGGTTGAAGCTTTCTTT.

This clonotype showed up many times. The chain joins TRBV20-1 to TRBJ1-1; no reliable D call. The CDR3 is made up of 14 amino acids. Germline CDR1 and CDR2: DFQATT and SNEGSKA (reference sequence). Trimming shortened V by 1 base and J by 2 bases, and 11 bases separated the two germline ends. The CDR3 loop reads CSARVRQPNTEAFF. The CDR3 coding sequence is TGCAGTGCTAGAGTAAGGCAGCCTAACACTGAAGCTTTCTTT.

This clonotype was detected ten times or more. V is TRBV6-5 and J is TRBJ2-7, with 8 bases matching TRBD1. The CDR3 is 15 residues long. The trim removed 2 bases at V and 7 bases at J, leaving 10 bases unmatched. CDR1 and CDR2 (germline): MNHEY, SVGAGI. The CDR3 is CASSYNGQGYGEQYF. The CDR3 DNA reads as TGTGCCAGCAGTTACAACGGACAGGGTTACGGGGAGCAGTACTTC.

This clonotype was detected many times. V gene TRBV7-2 combines with J gene TRBJ2-7; 8 bases agree with TRBD2. Looked up from germline, CDR1 is SGHTA and CDR2 is FQGNSA. CDR3 length: 15 amino acids. Unmatched junction bases numbered 4, after V lost 0 bases and J lost 3 bases. DNA of the CDR3: TGTGCCAGCAGCTTAGCGACTAGCGAAGTCTACGAGCAGTACTTC. It specifies CASSLATSEVYEQYF.

This clonotype was detected ten times or more. CDR3 sequence: CASSQDWQVEPYGYTF. CDR3 DNA: TGCGCCAGCAGCCAAGATTGGCAGGTAGAACCCTATGGCTACACCTTC. The chain couples TRBV4-1 to TRBJ1-2, with unresolved D. This CDR3 spans 16 amino acids. Trimming pared 0 bases from V and 4 bases from J, leaving 15 bases between. The germline V gene encodes CDR1 MGHRA and CDR2 YSYEKL.

This clonotype came up a few times. The rearrangement uses TRBV6-1 and TRBJ2-7, with 8 bases matching TRBD2. Germline CDR1 and CDR2: MNHNS and SASEGT. The CDR3 runs to 13 residues. Unmatched junction bases numbered 8, after V lost 8 bases and J lost 5 bases. The CDR3 sequence is CASGLLAGNEQYF. CDR3 DNA: TGTGCCAGCGGCCTTTTAGCGGGGAACGAGCAGTACTTC.

This clonotype showed up many times. The V gene is TRBV7-3, the J gene TRBJ2-1, with 11 bases identical to TRBD2. Germline CDR1 reads SGHTA; CDR2 reads FQGTGA. V lost 5 bases to trimming and J lost 6 bases; unmatched junction nucleotides: 3. This CDR3 has 14 amino acids. Here the CDR3 reads CASSTGTSGNEQFF. The CDR3 bases are TGTGCCAGCAGCACCGGGACTAGCGGCAATGAGCAGTTCTTC.

Ten or more counts support this clonotype. This chain links TRBV19 with TRBJ2-5, with D possibly matching TRBD1 (6 bases). V was cut by 3 bases and J by 5 bases, with 10 bases left in between. CDR3 length: 13 residues. Germline V gene data show CDR1 as LNHDA and CDR2 as SQIVND (reference sequence). For the CDR3, the DNA is TGTGCCAGTAGTATGGGCAGGGGTGAGACCCAGTACTTC. Translating it yields CASSMGRGETQYF.

This clonotype was picked up a small number of times. The chain joins TRBV7-2 to TRBJ2-6, with TRBD1 matching over 10 bases. This CDR3 spans 20 amino acids. The V gene's germline CDR1 is SGHTA and CDR2 FQGNSA. With 3 bases clipped from V and 2 bases from J, the junction kept 13 bases outside the gene matches. The CDR3 sequence is CASSFWAPGQGLPGANVLTF. The CDR3 nucleotides read TGTGCCAGCAGCTTTTGGGCACCGGGACAGGGGCTACCTGGGGCCAACGTCCTGACTTTC.

This clonotype showed up just a few times. The chain links TRBV6-1 to TRBJ1-6, with D hard to call. This CDR3 has 14 amino acids. V was shortened by 6 bases and J by 7 bases, with 13 bases between the two germline ends. CDR1 is MNHNS, CDR2 SASEGT, per germline. The CDR3 DNA sequence: TGTGCCAGCAGGGGAGGACCGAGAAATTCACCCCTCCACTTT. The encoded protein is CASRGGPRNSPLHF.

This clonotype was counted between two and nine times. The CDR3 protein is CASSWGGGDGTEAFF. The DNA of the CDR3 is TGTGCCAGCAGCTGGGGGGGGGGAGATGGGACTGAAGCTTTCTTT. V usage is TRBV11-2 and J usage is TRBJ1-1; possibly TRBD1 for D (5 bases). The length of the CDR3 is 15 residues. Trimming pared 4 bases from V and 5 bases from J, leaving 17 bases between. Germline V gives CDR1 SGHAT, CDR2 FQNNGV.

In its sample, this clonotype was seen many times. Germline and junction disagree at one end, which may indicate a read error. J is TRBJ1-2 and V is TRBV6-2 or TRBV6-3; D call uncertain. This CDR3 region has 15 residues. CDR1 is MNHEY and CDR2 is SVGEGT in the germline V gene. CDR3 DNA sequence: TGTGCCAGCAGTGACTCAGGATCCTCTAACTATGGCTACACCTTC. It codes for CASSDSGSSNYGYTF.

Remarks on this clonotype: Since a far larger clone is one base different, this is likely a read error. The J gene is TRBJ2-1, the V gene TRBV24-1; D uncertain. CDR1 is KGHDR, CDR2 SFDVKD, per germline. The length of the CDR3 is 12 residues. Trimming shortened V by 12 bases and J by 5 bases, and 13 bases separated the two germline ends. This chain's CDR3 is CAGSSWDNEQFF. As DNA, the CDR3 is TGTGCCGGCAGTTCCTGGGACAATGAGCAGTTCTTC.

This clonotype has more than one count but fewer than ten. A read error may explain this, as a much larger clone is one base away. The chain combines TRBV12-3 or TRBV12-4 with TRBJ2-2; D possibly matches TRBD1 or TRBD2 (5 bases each). CDR3 length equals 14 residues. CDR3 sequence: CASSHGTDTGELLF. DNA for the CDR3: TGTGCCAGCAGCCACGGGACGGACACCGGGGAGCTGCTTTTT.

This clonotype has a handful of counts. The rearrangement uses TRBV20-1 and TRBJ2-5, with D uncertain. This CDR3 region has 13 residues. The V gene lost 0 bases and the J gene lost 5 bases, with 10 bases spanning the gap. Looked up from germline, CDR1 is DFQATT and CDR2 is SNEGSKA (reference sequence). The CDR3 protein is CSARDPLSETQYF. CDR3 DNA sequence: TGCAGTGCTAGAGATCCCCTGTCGGAGACCCAGTACTTC.

This clonotype was found a few times. The chain is built from TRBV5-1 and TRBJ2-3; 10 bases line up with TRBD2. The germline gives CDR1 SGHRS, CDR2 YFSETQ. The V and J ends lost 0 bases and 3 bases, in that order; junction bases with no gene match: 7. CDR3 length equals 17 residues. As DNA, the CDR3 is TGCGCCAGCAGCTTGGGGATAGCGGGGGGCCGGACAGATACGCAGTATTTT. Its translation is CASSLGIAGGRTDTQYF.